The rows below give T cell receptor beta chains drawn from one sample of a study of PD-1 blockade in classical Hodgkin lymphoma. Some clones are missing from TCRdb's copy, which holds only in-frame ones; the method was immunoSEQ multiplex PCR. The sample has 90,000 to 140,000 clones; about 92% are singletons. The sample in question was peripheral blood mononuclear cells (PBMCs), obtained before the fourth cycle of nivolumab. The receptors were sampled from a human donor with classical Hodgkin lymphoma. CDR3s include the opening cysteine and the closing phenylalanine or tryptophan. D genes are given only for firm matches. A clone size is listed for some rows: how often the clone was seen (once, few, many), or a class if it is expanded.

v_gene	abundance	j_gene	d_gene	CDR3nt	CDR3aa
TRBV10-2	few	TRBJ1-5	NA	TGCGCCAGCAGTGAGTCCGGAAGGAACCAGCCCCAGCATTTT	CASSESGRNQPQHF
TRBV6-5	NA	TRBJ1-2	NA	TGTGCCAGCAGTTATGGGGTAGTGGGCGGCGACTATGGCTACACCTTC	CASSYGVVGGDYGYTF
TRBV18	NA	TRBJ2-7	NA	TGTGCCAGCTCACCCGCATTCGACAGGTCCTACGAGCAGTACTTC	CASSPAFDRSYEQYF
TRBV4-3	NA	TRBJ2-7	NA	TGCGCCAGCAGCCAAGAGGTCGCCTACTCCTACGAGCAGTACTTC	CASSQEVAYSYEQYF
TRBV7-9	NA	TRBJ2-5	NA	TGTGCCAGCAGCCCGGACCTTTGGTACCAAGAGACCCAGTACTTC	CASSPDLWYQETQYF
TRBV28	NA	TRBJ2-1	TRBD2	TGTGCCAGCGAAGGTGGGTCGGGACTAGGGATCAATGAGCAGTTCTTC	CASEGGSGLGINEQFF
TRBV5-4	NA	TRBJ2-3	TRBD2	TGTGCCAGCACCTCCCTAGCGGTCTCTAGCACAGATACGCAGTATTTT	CASTSLAVSSTDTQYF
TRBV2	NA	TRBJ1-1	NA	TGTGCCAGCAGTTACTCGGGGAGAAGGACTGAAGCTTTCTTT	CASSYSGRRTEAFF
TRBV15	NA	TRBJ2-7	NA	TGTGCCACCAGCAGGGGGGACTCCTCCTACGAGCAGTACTTC	CATSRGDSSYEQYF
TRBV15	NA	TRBJ2-1	TRBD2	TGTGCCACCAGCAGAGGGTTGGCTAGCGGGAACAATGAGCAGTTCTTC	CATSRGLASGNNEQFF
TRBV19	NA	TRBJ2-7	NA	TGTGCCAGTAGTGGAGAACGGAGCTCCTACGAGCAGTACTTC	CASSGERSSYEQYF
TRBV21-1	NA	TRBJ2-7	NA	TGTGCCAGCAGCAAACCTCTGGCCGAGCAGTACTTC	CASSKPLAEQYF
TRBV7-9	NA	TRBJ2-5	NA	TGTGCCAGCAGTTCCACGGAGGGGGGAGAGACCCAGTACTTC	CASSSTEGGETQYF
TRBV4-3	NA	TRBJ1-4	NA	TGCGCCAGCAGCCAAGATAATCGGGCTTTGGGTGAAAAACTGTTTTTT	CASSQDNRALGEKLFF
TRBV2	NA	TRBJ2-1	TRBD2	TGTGCCAGCAAACCGGGACTAGCGGGTAATGAGCAGTTCTTC	CASKPGLAGNEQFF
TRBV2	NA	TRBJ1-2	NA	TGTGCCAGCAGTGATCCCGCAGGGAAGGATGGCTACACCTTC	CASSDPAGKDGYTF
TRBV7-9	NA	TRBJ2-7	NA	TGTGCCAGCAGTATTGGGGACGGAAACTACGAGCAGTACTTC	CASSIGDGNYEQYF
TRBV30	NA	TRBJ2-3	NA	TGTGCCTGGGGCTTCTCCCCAGCTAGCACAGATACGCAGTATTTT	CAWGFSPASTDTQYF
TRBV19	NA	TRBJ1-3	NA	TGTGCCAGCTCGAGAGCTGGAAACACCATATATTTT	CASSRAGNTIYF
TRBV7-2	NA	TRBJ1-5	NA	TGTGCCAGCAGCTTAGGGACTTGGGGTAATCAGCCCCAGCATTTT	CASSLGTWGNQPQHF
TRBV7-2	NA	TRBJ1-3	NA	TGTGCCAGCACCTCCGGCGGGAGCTCTGGAAACACCATATATTTT	CASTSGGSSGNTIYF
TRBV5-1	NA	TRBJ2-7	NA	TGCGCCAGCAGCCGGAGGGGTGAGAGGGGAGAGGGCTACGAGCAGTACTTC	CASSRRGERGEGYEQYF
TRBV28	NA	TRBJ1-1	NA	TGTGCCAGCAGTTCAAGGGTCGGCCGGGAAGCTTTCTTT	CASSSRVGREAFF
TRBV5-6	NA	TRBJ1-1	TRBD1	TGTGCCAGCAGCTCTGACAGGGGGCCCTTGAACACTGAAGCTTTCTTT	CASSSDRGPLNTEAFF
TRBV5-1	NA	TRBJ2-3	TRBD2	TGCGCCAGCAGCTTGTCTAGCGGGAGCACAGATACGCAGTATTTT	CASSLSSGSTDTQYF
TRBV7-2	NA	TRBJ2-7	NA	TGTGCCAGCAGCTTACAACCGGAGGCCTCCTACGAGCAGTACTTC	CASSLQPEASYEQYF
TRBV7-9	NA	TRBJ1-1	TRBD1	TGTGCCAGCAGCTTACACAGGACAGGGAGCGCTGAAGCTTTCTTT	CASSLHRTGSAEAFF
TRBV30	few	TRBJ1-5	NA	TGTGCCTGGAGTGTACAGGGAGGTCAGCCCCAGCATTTT	CAWSVQGGQPQHF
TRBV19	NA	TRBJ2-1	TRBD2	TGTGCCAGTAGTATACGGCCTAGCGGGAGGAGGAATGAGCAGTTCTTC	CASSIRPSGRRNEQFF
TRBV4-1	NA	TRBJ2-3	TRBD1	TGCGCCAGCAGCCGACCGGGACAGGGATTCACAGATACGCAGTATTTT	CASSRPGQGFTDTQYF
TRBV9	NA	TRBJ1-1	NA	TGTGCCAGCAGCGTAGTTCCGGGTCCGAACACTGAAGCTTTCTTT	CASSVVPGPNTEAFF
TRBV19	NA	TRBJ2-2	NA	TGTGCCAGTAGTATAGAAAGAGGGTCACGGGGTGTCACCGGGGAGCTGTTTTTT	CASSIERGSRGVTGELFF
TRBV6-5	NA	TRBJ1-1	NA	TGTGCCAGCAGTTACTCCACGAGCACTGAAGCTTTCTTT	CASSYSTSTEAFF
TRBV30	NA	TRBJ2-7	TRBD1	TGTGCCTGGAGATTTCGGGACAGCTCCTACGAGCAGTACTTC	CAWRFRDSSYEQYF
TRBV18	NA	TRBJ2-7	NA	TGTGCCAGCTCGGGAGGCGGCGGAATGATCTACGAGCAGTACTTC	CASSGGGGMIYEQYF
TRBV18	NA	TRBJ2-7	TRBD1	TGTGCCAGCTCACCGGGACAGGGGTATCGTATGACCTACGAGCAGTACTTC	CASSPGQGYRMTYEQYF
TRBV5-8	NA	TRBJ1-1	NA	TGTGCCAGCAGCGCCAGACTGAGCATGAACACTGAAGCTTTCTTT	CASSARLSMNTEAFF
TRBV7-9	once	TRBJ2-1	TRBD2	TGTGCCAGCAGCTTAGGCGGGGGATACAATGAGCAGTTCTTC	CASSLGGGYNEQFF
TRBV5-5	NA	TRBJ2-3	NA	TGTGCCAGCAGATTGGAACTAGTCACAGATACGCAGTATTTT	CASRLELVTDTQYF
TRBV9	NA	TRBJ2-3	NA	TGTGCCAGCAGCATAGTAGGGACCCAAGGAGATACGCAGTATTTT	CASSIVGTQGDTQYF
TRBV5-1	NA	TRBJ2-3	NA	TGCGCCAGCCGGGGGGCCTCAGATACGCAGTATTTT	CASRGASDTQYF